This T cell receptor beta chain was sequenced in a study of T cell responses to AZD1222 COVID-19 vaccine. Concerning this clone itself: Antigen unknown.

The length of the CDR3 is 15 residues. The ends lost 5 bases at V and 3 bases at J; junction bases unmatched: 6. Germline assignment: CDR1 MGHDK and CDR2 SYGVNS. Overall study results and limits: Across the whole spike, CD4 TCRs peaked at regions 160-218 and 743-854.

Assay used: immunoSEQ multiplex PCR; TCRdb lists only in-frame clones, some missing. The profile shows approximately 130,000 clones, around 88% of them singletons. The source is an adult in good health. The chain couples TRBV25-1 to TRBJ1-2; 10 bases line up with TRBD1. This specimen was peripheral blood, taken on day 0 of MenACWY control vaccination. CDR3: CASSFETGGYYGYTF. CDR3 bases: TGTGCCAGCAGTTTCGAGACAGGGGGCTACTATGGCTACACCTTC.